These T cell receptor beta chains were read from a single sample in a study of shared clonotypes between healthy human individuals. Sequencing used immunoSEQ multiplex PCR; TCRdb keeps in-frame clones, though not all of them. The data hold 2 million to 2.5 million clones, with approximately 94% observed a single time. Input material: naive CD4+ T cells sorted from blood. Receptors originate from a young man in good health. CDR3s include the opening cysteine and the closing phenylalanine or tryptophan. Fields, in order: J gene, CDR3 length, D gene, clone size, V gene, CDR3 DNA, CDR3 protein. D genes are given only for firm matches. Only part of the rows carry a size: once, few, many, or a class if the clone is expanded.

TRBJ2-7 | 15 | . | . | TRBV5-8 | TGTGCCAGCAGCCCTCGGGCAGGGTCGGCCTACGAGCAGTACTTC | CASSPRAGSAYEQYF
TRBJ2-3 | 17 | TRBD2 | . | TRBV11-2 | TGTGCCAGCAGCTTAAGGCTAGCGGGCACCTTGGGAGATACGCAGTATTTT | CASSLRLAGTLGDTQYF
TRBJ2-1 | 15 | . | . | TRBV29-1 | TGCAGCGGCGTCCGGGGGCAGGGGGTGGGGAATGAGCAGTTCTTC | CSGVRGQGVGNEQFF
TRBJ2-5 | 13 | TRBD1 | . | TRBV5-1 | TGCGCCAGCCGGACAGGGGGCCAAGAGACCCAGTACTTC | CASRTGGQETQYF
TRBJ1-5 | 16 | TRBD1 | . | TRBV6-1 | TGTGCCAGCAGTGAAAAAGGACAGGGTTGGAATCAGCCCCAGCATTTT | CASSEKGQGWNQPQHF
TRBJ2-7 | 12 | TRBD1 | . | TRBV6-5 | TGTGCCAGCAGCAGGACAGGGGGCGAGCAGTACTTC | CASSRTGGEQYF
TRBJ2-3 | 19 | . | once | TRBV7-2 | TGTGCCAGCAGCACGGGACAGGGCCTAGCGGGAGAAGGCACAGATACGCAGTATTTT | CASSTGQGLAGEGTDTQYF
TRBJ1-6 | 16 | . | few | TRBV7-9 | TGTGCCAGCAGCCTCCTCGGACAGTCCAATAATTCACCCCTCCACTTT | CASSLLGQSNNSPLHF
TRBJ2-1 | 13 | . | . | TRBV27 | TGTGCCAGCACCCAAGGACGCCACAATGAGCAGTTCTTC | CASTQGRHNEQFF
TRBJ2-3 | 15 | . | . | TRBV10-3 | TGTGCCATCAATACGAGGAGCGGGTACACAGATACGCAGTATTTT | CAINTRSGYTDTQYF
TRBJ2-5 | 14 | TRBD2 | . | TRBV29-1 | TGCAGCGTTGATCGGAATAGCGGGAGAGAGACCCAGTACTTC | CSVDRNSGRETQYF
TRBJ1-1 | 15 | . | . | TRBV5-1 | TGCGCCAGCAGCCTCAGTCGGACAGCGAACACTGAAGCTTTCTTT | CASSLSRTANTEAFF
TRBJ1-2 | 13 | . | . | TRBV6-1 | TGTGCCAGCAGTGAAACTGGGGTCGGCGGCTACACCTTC | CASSETGVGGYTF
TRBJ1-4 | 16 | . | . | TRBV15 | TGTGCCACCAGATATCTTATGGGGCCGACAGATGAAAAACTGTTTTTT | CATRYLMGPTDEKLFF
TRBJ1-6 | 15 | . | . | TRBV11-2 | TGTGCCAGCAGCTTGACGGATATCGATAATTCACCCCTCCACTTT | CASSLTDIDNSPLHF
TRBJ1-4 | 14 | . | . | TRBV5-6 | TGTGCCAGCAGCTTGGGAGGGATTAATGAAAAACTGTTTTTT | CASSLGGINEKLFF
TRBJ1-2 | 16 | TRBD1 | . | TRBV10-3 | TGTGCCATCAGTGAGTCTGGGGGGACAGGGGTTTATGGCTACACCTTC | CAISESGGTGVYGYTF
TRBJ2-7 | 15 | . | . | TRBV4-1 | TGCGCCAGCAGCCAAAAACAGGACATTAGTTGGGAGCAGTACTTC | CASSQKQDISWEQYF
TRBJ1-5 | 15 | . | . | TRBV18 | TGTGCCAGCTCACCGTCGCATTATAGCAATCAGCCCCAGCATTTT | CASSPSHYSNQPQHF
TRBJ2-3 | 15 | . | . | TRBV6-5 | TGTGCCAGCAGTAGGCCCCCGGAGGGCACAGATACGCAGTATTTT | CASSRPPEGTDTQYF
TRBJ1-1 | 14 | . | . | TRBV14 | TGTGCCAGCAGCCAAGAAGGAGGGATCACTGAAGCTTTCTTT | CASSQEGGITEAFF
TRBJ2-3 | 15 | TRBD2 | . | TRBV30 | TGTGCCTGGAGCCGGCGGGGGGATGGCACAGATACGCAGTATTTT | CAWSRRGDGTDTQYF
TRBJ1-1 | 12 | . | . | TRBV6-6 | TGTGCCAGCAGTTACTCAGACACTGAAGCTTTCTTT | CASSYSDTEAFF
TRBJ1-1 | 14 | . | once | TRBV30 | TGTGCCTGGAGTGTAACGCTGTGGCTCTCTGAAGCTTTCTTT | CAWSVTLWLSEAFF
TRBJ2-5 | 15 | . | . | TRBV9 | TGTGCCAGCAGCGTATCGGGCCTGGGCCAAGAGACCCAGTACTTC | CASSVSGLGQETQYF
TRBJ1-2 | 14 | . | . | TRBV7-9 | TGTGCCAGCAGCTTAGGGGGAACGAACTATGGCTACACCTTC | CASSLGGTNYGYTF
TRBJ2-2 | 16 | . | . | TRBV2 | TGTGCCAGCAGTGAAGCGAGAAGGCCTGGGACCGGGGAGCTGTTTTTT | CASSEARRPGTGELFF
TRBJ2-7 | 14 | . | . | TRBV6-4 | TGTGCCAGCAAGCCGGACGGGAGCTCCTACGAGCAGTACTTC | CASKPDGSSYEQYF
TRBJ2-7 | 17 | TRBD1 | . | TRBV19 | TGTGCCAGTAGTACCCTCCTGGGACAGGGGAGCTCCTACGAGCAGTACTTC | CASSTLLGQGSSYEQYF
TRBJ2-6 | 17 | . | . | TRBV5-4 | TGTGCCAGCAGCTTTTTTACAGGCCTCTCTGGGGCCAACGTCCTGACTTTC | CASSFFTGLSGANVLTF
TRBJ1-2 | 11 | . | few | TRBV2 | TGTGCCAGCGAGGCGGACTATGGCTACACCTTC | CASEADYGYTF
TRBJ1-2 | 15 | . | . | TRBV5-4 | TGTGCCAGCAGCTTCTCCTGGGAGCTCGGGTATGGCTACACCTTC | CASSFSWELGYGYTF
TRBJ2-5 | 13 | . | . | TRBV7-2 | TGTGCCAGCAGCTTAGTAGGGCAAGAGACCCAGTACTTC | CASSLVGQETQYF
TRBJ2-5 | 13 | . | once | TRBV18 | TGTGCCAGCTCGCCAGGGACTGGAGAGACCCAGTACTTC | CASSPGTGETQYF
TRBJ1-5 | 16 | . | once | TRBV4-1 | TGCGCCAGCAGCCAAGTCCAGGTCCTAAGCAATCAGCCCCAGCATTTT | CASSQVQVLSNQPQHF
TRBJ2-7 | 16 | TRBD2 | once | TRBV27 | TGTGCCAGCAACGGAGCCCTAGCGGATCGGCCCTACGAGCAGTACTTC | CASNGALADRPYEQYF
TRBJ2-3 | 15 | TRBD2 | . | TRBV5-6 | TGTGCCAGCAGCTTCCCCACTAGCGGGGGGGATACGCAGTATTTT | CASSFPTSGGDTQYF
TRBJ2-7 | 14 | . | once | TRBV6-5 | TGTGCCAGCAGCCTGGGCGGGACGGGCTACGAGCAGTACTTC | CASSLGGTGYEQYF
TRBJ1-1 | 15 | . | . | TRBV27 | TGTGCCAGCAGTTCTAGGGTGTTGGGTGTCACTGAAGCTTTCTTT | CASSSRVLGVTEAFF
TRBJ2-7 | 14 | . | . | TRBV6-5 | TGTGCCAGCAGAGGACAGCCCGACTCCTACGAGCAGTACTTC | CASRGQPDSYEQYF
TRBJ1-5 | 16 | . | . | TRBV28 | TGTGCCTCCGTAGAGGGGGGCAGCTATAGCAATCAGCCCCAGCATTTT | CASVEGGSYSNQPQHF
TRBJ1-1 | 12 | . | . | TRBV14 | TGTGCCAGCAGCCAACAGGGGTTGGGAGCTTTCTTT | CASSQQGLGAFF
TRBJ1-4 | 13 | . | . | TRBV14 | TGTGCCAGCAGCCAGGAGTTCAATGAAAAACTGTTTTTT | CASSQEFNEKLFF
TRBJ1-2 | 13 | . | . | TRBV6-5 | TGTGCCAGCAGTTACCGGATAGAGTATGGCTACACCTTC | CASSYRIEYGYTF